Below, 18 T cell receptor beta chains from the same sample are listed, as sequenced in a study of CD4+ T cells in melanoma. The assay was immunoSEQ multiplex PCR, and TCRdb's table has in-frame clones only and misses some. The repertoire consists of about 9,900 clones, with around 69% occurring once and the leading ten covering approximately 24%. Material: tumor tissue. The receptors were sampled from a human donor with melanoma.

V and J are TRBV29-1 and TRBJ2-5; no reliable D call. Germline CDR1 reads SQVTM; CDR2 reads ANQGSEA. CDR3 length: 10 residues. Between the trimmed V and J ends, which lost 4 bases and 5 bases, there was a span of 5 bases. The CDR3 nucleotides read TGCAGCGTTGTCAGTGAGACCCAGTACTTC. This gives the protein CSVVSETQYF. The variable domain in full, completed from reference TRBV29-1 and TRBJ2-5, reads SAVISQKPSRDICQRGTSLTIQCQVDSQVTMMFWYRQQPGQSLTLIATANQGSEATYESGFVIDKFPISRPNLTFSTLTVSNMSPEDSSIYLCSVVSETQYFGPGTRLLVL.

This clone came up a few times. The chain joins TRBV2 to TRBJ2-5, with TRBD2 identical over 12 bases. Germline V gene data show CDR1 as SNHLY and CDR2 as FYNNEI. V trimming: 8 bases; J trimming: 5 bases; junction bases outside the gene matches: 12. The CDR3 is made up of 16 amino acids. The CDR3 nucleotides are TGTGCCAGCCGGCTAGCGGGGGGGGCCGGTAGGGAGACCCAGTACTTC. Protein: CASRLAGGAGRETQYF. Using reference TRBV2 and TRBJ2-5 for the parts outside the CDR3, the full variable domain is EPEVTQTPSHQVTQMGQEVILRCVPISNHLYFYWYRQILGQKVEFLVSFYNNEISEKSEIFDDQFSVERPDGSNFTLKIRSTKLEDSAMYFCASRLAGGAGRETQYFGPGTRLLVL.

V usage is TRBV6-1 and J usage is TRBJ2-6, with D tentatively TRBD1 (5 bases). CDR3 length: 14 amino acids. CDR1 MNHNS and CDR2 SASEGT come from the germline V gene. The germline V and J ends were trimmed by 7 bases and 0 bases, with 7 bases remaining between them. The CDR3 coding sequence is TGTGCCAGCACCAGGGTCTCTGGGGCCAACGTCCTGACTTTC. It specifies CASTRVSGANVLTF.

The genes are TRBV5-5 and TRBJ2-7, with 8 bases fitting TRBD1. Germline V gene data show CDR1 as SGHKS and CDR2 as YYEKEE (reference sequence). The CDR3 runs to 14 residues. The J segment lost 2 bases and the V segment lost 4 bases, leaving 5 bases of the junction unmatched. The CDR3 DNA reads TGTGCCAGCAGCCCCGGGACAGGAGCCTACGAGCAGTACTTC. This codes for CASSPGTGAYEQYF.

The gene calls are TRBV9 and TRBJ2-5, with D perhaps TRBD1 or TRBD2 (5 bases each). The V end lost 0 bases, the J end lost 4 bases, and 16 bases lay between the germline ends. CDR3 length: 16 residues. CDR1 is SGDLS, CDR2 YYNGEE, per germline. CDR3 in amino acids: CASSVVPGRQRETQYF. DNA for the CDR3: TGTGCCAGCAGCGTAGTACCGGGGCGGCAACGAGAGACCCAGTACTTC.

V is TRBV2 and J is TRBJ1-4; no reliable D call. The CDR3 consists of 15 residues. Germline values: CDR1 SNHLY, CDR2 FYNNEI. V was clipped by 4 bases and J by 5 bases, with 14 bases between them. The CDR3 DNA reads as TGTGCCAGCAGTGTAGGAGGACGGCTGAATGAAAAACTGTTTTTT. As protein: CASSVGGRLNEKLFF.

The CDR3 nucleotides are TGTGCCAGCAGCTTCTTTTTTAACGAGGAGCAGTACTTC. Translation gives CASSFFFNEEQYF. J is TRBJ2-7 and V is TRBV7-2; no firm D call. From germline, CDR1 is SGHTA and CDR2 FQGNSA. V lost 3 bases and J 7 bases, leaving 13 bases between the germline ends. The CDR3 is 13 residues long.

The chain carries TRBV12-1 and TRBJ2-5; TRBD2 reflects the table's D call only, with no check against the DNA. TRBV12-1 is termed a pseudogene. This CDR3 spans 15 amino acids. The CDR3 loop is CASSLLATVQETQYF. Written as DNA, the CDR3 is TGTGCCAGCAGCTTACTAGCGACAGTCCAAGAGACCCAGTACTTC.

The chain links TRBV5-6 to TRBJ2-7, with a weak D call TRBD2 (6 bases). The CDR3 has 15 residues. CDR1 and CDR2 (germline): SGHDT, YYEEEE. The V and J ends lost 4 bases and 6 bases respectively, with 20 bases between them. The CDR3 region is CASSHIPGGASEQYF. The CDR3 nucleotides read TGTGCCAGCAGCCATATTCCCGGCGGGGCCTCCGAGCAGTACTTC.

The V call is TRBV5-5, the J call TRBJ2-5; tentative D call: TRBD2 (5 bases). Germline V CDR1 and CDR2: SGHKS, YYEKEE (reference sequence). Between the trimmed V and J ends, which lost 4 bases and 6 bases, there was a span of 22 bases. The CDR3 consists of 16 residues. This CDR3 is CASSPIGADPPKTQYF. DNA of the CDR3: TGTGCCAGCAGCCCCATAGGAGCGGACCCCCCGAAGACCCAGTACTTC.

The sample holds a few counts of this clone. The chain recombines TRBV19 with TRBJ1-4; TRBD1 aligns across 9 bases. CDR3 length: 14 residues. The germline CDR1 and CDR2 sequences are LNHDA and SQIVND (reference sequence). Trimming took 6 bases from V and 8 from J; bases not matched to a gene: 7. CDR3 protein: CASRNRQGDEKLFF. CDR3 DNA: TGTGCCAGTAGAAACCGACAGGGGGACGAAAAACTGTTTTTT.

Only a few counts were recorded for this clone. The rearrangement joins TRBV19 to TRBJ1-1, with 8 bases that match TRBD1. The ends lost 9 bases at V and 4 bases at J; junction bases unmatched: 7. The CDR3 length is 13 residues. Germline V gives CDR1 LNHDA, CDR2 SQIVND (reference sequence). The CDR3 reads CARDRDSRTEAFF. CDR3 nucleotide sequence: TGTGCCAGGGACAGGGATTCCCGCACTGAAGCTTTCTTT.

The rearrangement joins TRBV9 to TRBJ1-2; maybe TRBD1 (6 bases). V shed 3 bases and J shed 2 bases, with 14 bases lying between them. The V gene's germline CDR1 is SGDLS and CDR2 YYNGEE. The CDR3 is made up of 15 amino acids. The CDR3 region is CASSELQGFNYGYTF. DNA of the CDR3: TGTGCCAGCAGCGAGCTACAGGGCTTCAACTATGGCTACACCTTC.

In this sample, this clone turned up a few times. The chain joins TRBV11-1 to TRBJ2-1, with TRBD1 matching over 9 bases. Germline V CDR1 and CDR2: SGHAT, FQDESV (reference sequence). J gave up 4 bases and V 1 base, and 8 bases lay outside the gene matches. The CDR3 loop spans 17 amino acids. The CDR3 sequence is CASSLGSRDRVYNEQFF. The CDR3 bases are TGTGCCAGCAGCTTAGGGTCGAGGGACAGGGTATACAATGAGCAGTTCTTC.

In its sample, this clone was seen a few times. This chain uses TRBV6-6 with TRBJ1-1, with 11 nucleotides matching TRBD1. The germline V gene has CDR1 MNHNY and CDR2 SVGAGI (reference sequence). The J segment lost 10 bases and the V segment lost 5 bases, leaving 6 bases of the junction unmatched. The CDR3 runs 13 residues. The CDR3 coding sequence is TGTGCCAGCAGTACGGGACAGGGGGTGGGAGCTTTCTTT. Protein sequence: CASSTGQGVGAFF.

The V call is TRBV5-6, the J call TRBJ1-2; D unresolved. CDR1 and CDR2 (germline): SGHDT, YYEEEE. This CDR3 is 14 amino acids long. Between the trimmed V and J ends, which lost 2 bases and 8 bases, there was a span of 16 bases. CDR3 residues: CASSFIPGTLGYTF. Here the CDR3 DNA reads TGTGCCAGCAGCTTTATTCCGGGAACGTTAGGCTACACCTTC.

The rearrangement uses TRBV10-2 and TRBJ2-2; no firm D call. The CDR3 sequence is 12 residues long. CDR1 and CDR2 (germline): WSHSY, SAAADI. V was shortened by 6 bases and J by 3 bases, with 5 bases between the two germline ends. CDR3 amino acids: CASSRYTGELFF. The CDR3 bases are TGCGCCAGCAGCAGATACACCGGGGAGCTGTTTTTT.

The rearrangement uses TRBV7-8 and TRBJ2-5; D remains unclear. Trimming cost V 2 bases and J 3 bases, with 10 bases left between them. CDR3 size: 14 residues. CDR1 is SGHVS, CDR2 FQNEAQ, per germline. CDR3 residues: CASSLFSGKETQYF. CDR3 nucleotide sequence: TGTGCCAGCAGCTTATTCTCCGGCAAAGAGACCCAGTACTTC.